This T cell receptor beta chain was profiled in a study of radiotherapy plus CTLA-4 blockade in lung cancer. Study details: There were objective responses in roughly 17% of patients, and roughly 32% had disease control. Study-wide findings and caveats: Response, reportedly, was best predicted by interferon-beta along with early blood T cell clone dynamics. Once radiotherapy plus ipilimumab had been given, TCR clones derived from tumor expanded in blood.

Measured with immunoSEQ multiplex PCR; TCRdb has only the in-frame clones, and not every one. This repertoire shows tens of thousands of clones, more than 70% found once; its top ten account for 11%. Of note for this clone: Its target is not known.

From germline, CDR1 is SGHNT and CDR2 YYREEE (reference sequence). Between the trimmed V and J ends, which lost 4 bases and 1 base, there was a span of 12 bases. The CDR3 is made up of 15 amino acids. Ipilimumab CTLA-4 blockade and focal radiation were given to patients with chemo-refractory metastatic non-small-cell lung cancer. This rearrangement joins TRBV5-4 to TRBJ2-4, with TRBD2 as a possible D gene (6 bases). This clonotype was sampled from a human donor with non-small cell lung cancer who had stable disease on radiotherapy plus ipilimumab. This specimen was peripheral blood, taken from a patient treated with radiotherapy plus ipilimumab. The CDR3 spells CASSPSSVAKNIQYF. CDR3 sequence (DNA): TGTGCCAGCAGCCCTTCTAGCGTGGCCAAAAACATTCAGTACTTC. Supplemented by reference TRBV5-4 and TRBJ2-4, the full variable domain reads ETGVTQSPTHLIKTRGQQVTLRCSSQSGHNTVSWYQQALGQGPQFIFQYYREEENGRGNFPPRFSGLQFPNYSSELNVNALELDDSALYLCASSPSSVAKNIQYFGAGTRLSVL.